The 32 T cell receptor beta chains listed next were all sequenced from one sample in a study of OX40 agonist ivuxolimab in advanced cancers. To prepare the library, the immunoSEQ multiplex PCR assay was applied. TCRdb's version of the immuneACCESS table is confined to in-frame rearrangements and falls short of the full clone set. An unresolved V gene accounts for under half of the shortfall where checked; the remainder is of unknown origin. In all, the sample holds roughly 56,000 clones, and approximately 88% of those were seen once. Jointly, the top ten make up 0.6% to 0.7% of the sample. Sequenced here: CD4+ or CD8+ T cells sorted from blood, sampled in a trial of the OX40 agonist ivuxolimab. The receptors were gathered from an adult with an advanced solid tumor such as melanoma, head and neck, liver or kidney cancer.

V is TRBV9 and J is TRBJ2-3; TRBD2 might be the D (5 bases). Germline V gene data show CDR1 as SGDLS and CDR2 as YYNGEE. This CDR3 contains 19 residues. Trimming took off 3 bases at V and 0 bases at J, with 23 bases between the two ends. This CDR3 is CASSAPPDLARDSTDTQYF. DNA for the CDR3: TGTGCCAGCAGCGCTCCCCCGGACTTAGCGAGAGATAGCACAGATACGCAGTATTTT.

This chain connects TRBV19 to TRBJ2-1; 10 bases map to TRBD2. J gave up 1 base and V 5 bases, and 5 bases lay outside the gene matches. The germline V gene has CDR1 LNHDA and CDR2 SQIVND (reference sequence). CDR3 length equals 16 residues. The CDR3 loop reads CASSPPGLASYNEQFF. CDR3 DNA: TGTGCCAGTAGTCCCCCGGGACTAGCGTCCTACAATGAGCAGTTCTTC.

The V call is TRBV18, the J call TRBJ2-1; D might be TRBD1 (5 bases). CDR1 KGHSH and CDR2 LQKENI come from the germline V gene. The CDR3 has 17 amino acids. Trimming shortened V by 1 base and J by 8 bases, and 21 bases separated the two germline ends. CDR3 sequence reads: CASSPLNPDKTRDEQFF. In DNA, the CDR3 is TGTGCCAGCTCACCACTAAATCCGGACAAAACTCGGGATGAGCAGTTCTTC.

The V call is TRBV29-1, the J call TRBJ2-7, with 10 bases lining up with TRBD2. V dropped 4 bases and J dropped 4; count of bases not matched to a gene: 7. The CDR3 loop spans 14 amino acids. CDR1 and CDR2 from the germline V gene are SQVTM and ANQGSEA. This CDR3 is CSVVAGTSEYEQYF. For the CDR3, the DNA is TGCAGCGTTGTAGCCGGGACTAGCGAATACGAGCAGTACTTC.

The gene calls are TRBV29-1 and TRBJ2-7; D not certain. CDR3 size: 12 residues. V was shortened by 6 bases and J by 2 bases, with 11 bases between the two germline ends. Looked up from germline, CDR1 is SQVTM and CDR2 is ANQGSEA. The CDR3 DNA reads TGCAGCGTCCTGGGGTCCGCCTACGAGCAGTACTTC. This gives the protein CSVLGSAYEQYF.

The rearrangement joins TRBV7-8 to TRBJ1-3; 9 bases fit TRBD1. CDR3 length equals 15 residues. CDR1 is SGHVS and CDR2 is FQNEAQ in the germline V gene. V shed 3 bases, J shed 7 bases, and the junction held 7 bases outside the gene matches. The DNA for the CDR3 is TGTGCCAGCAGCTTCAAGGACAGGGGTGGCAACACCATATATTTT. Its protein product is CASSFKDRGGNTIYF. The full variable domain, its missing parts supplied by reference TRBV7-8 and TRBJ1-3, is GAGVSQSPRYKVAKRGQDVALRCDPISGHVSLFWYQQALGQGPEFLTYFQNEAQLDKSGLPSDRFFAERPEGSVSTLKIQRTQQEDSAVYLCASSFKDRGGNTIYFGEGSWLTVV.

The CDR3 DNA follows: TGCGCCAGCAGTAGGACAGGGGGCTACGAGCAGTACTTC. Translating gives CASSRTGGYEQYF. V and J are TRBV10-1 and TRBJ2-7, with 10 bases lining up with TRBD1. V trimming: 5 bases; J trimming: 3 bases; junction bases outside the gene matches: 1. CDR3 size: 13 residues. Germline V gene lookup returns CDR1 WNHNN and CDR2 SYGVQD (reference sequence).

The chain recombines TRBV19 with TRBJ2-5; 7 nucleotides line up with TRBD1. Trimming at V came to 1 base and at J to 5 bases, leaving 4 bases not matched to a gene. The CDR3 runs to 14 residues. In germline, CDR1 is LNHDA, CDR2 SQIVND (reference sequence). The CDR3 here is CASSIVGGGETQYF. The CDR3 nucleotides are TGTGCCAGTAGTATAGTAGGGGGCGGGGAGACCCAGTACTTC.

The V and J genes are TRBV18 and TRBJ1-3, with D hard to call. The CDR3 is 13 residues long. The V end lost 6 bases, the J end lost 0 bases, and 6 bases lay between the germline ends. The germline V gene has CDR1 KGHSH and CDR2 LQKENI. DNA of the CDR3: TGTGCCAGCTCGACCGACTCTGGAAACACCATATATTTT. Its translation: CASSTDSGNTIYF.

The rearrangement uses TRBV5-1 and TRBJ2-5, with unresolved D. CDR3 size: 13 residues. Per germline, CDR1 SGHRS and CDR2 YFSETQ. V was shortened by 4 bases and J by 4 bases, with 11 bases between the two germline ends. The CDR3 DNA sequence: TGCGCCAGCAGCAAGGACCAGGCAGAGACCCAGTACTTC. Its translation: CASSKDQAETQYF.

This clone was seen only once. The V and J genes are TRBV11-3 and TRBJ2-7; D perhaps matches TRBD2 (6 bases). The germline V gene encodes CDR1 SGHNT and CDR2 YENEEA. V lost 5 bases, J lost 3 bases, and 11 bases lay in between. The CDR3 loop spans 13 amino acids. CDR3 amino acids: CASSRAGSYEQYF. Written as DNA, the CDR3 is TGTGCCAGCAGCCGGGCGGGGAGCTACGAGCAGTACTTC.

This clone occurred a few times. The CDR3 here is CASSSTSGYNEQFF. CDR3 nucleotides: TGTGCCAGTAGTTCGACTAGCGGGTACAATGAGCAGTTCTTC. The chain couples TRBV19 to TRBJ2-1; TRBD2 matches at 10 bases. Germline V gene sequence: CDR1 LNHDA, CDR2 SQIVND (reference sequence). This CDR3 is built from 14 residues. The V and J ends lost 5 bases and 4 bases, in that order; junction bases with no gene match: 2.

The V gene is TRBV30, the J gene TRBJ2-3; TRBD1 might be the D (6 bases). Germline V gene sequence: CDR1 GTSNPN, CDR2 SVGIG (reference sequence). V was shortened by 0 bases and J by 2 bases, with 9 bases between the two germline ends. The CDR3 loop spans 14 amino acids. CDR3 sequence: CAWSVGGATDTQYF. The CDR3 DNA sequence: TGTGCCTGGAGTGTAGGGGGTGCCACAGATACGCAGTATTTT.

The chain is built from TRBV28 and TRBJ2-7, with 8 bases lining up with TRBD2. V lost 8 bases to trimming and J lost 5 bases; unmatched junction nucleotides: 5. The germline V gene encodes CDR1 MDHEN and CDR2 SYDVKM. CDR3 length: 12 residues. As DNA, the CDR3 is TGTGCCAGCCGGGAGGGGCTGGACGAGCAGTACTTC. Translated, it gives CASREGLDEQYF.

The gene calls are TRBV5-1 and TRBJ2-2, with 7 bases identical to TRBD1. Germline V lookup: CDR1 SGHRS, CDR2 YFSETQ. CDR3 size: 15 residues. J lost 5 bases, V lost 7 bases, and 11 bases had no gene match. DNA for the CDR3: TGCGCCAGCCGCCCCGGGACAGTAGGTACCGGGGAGCTGTTTTTT. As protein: CASRPGTVGTGELFF.

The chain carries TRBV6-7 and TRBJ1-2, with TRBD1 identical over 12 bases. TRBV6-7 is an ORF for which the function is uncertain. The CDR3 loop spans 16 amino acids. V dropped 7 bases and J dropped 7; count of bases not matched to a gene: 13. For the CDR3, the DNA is TGTGCCAGCATCAATCCACCGGGGACAGGGGGCTGTGGCTACACCTTC. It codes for CASINPPGTGGCGYTF.

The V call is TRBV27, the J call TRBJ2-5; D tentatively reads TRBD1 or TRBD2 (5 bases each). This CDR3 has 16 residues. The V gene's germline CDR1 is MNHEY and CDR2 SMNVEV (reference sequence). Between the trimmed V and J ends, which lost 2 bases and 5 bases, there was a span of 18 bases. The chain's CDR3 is CASSLGASGLVETQYF. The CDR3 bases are TGTGCCAGCAGTTTAGGGGCCAGCGGTCTTGTTGAGACCCAGTACTTC.

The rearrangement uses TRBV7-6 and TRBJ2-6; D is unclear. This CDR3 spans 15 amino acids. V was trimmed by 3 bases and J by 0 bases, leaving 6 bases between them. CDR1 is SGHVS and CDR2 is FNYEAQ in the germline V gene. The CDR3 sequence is CASSFFNSGANVLTF. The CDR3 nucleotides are TGTGCCAGCAGCTTTTTTAACTCTGGGGCCAACGTCCTGACTTTC.

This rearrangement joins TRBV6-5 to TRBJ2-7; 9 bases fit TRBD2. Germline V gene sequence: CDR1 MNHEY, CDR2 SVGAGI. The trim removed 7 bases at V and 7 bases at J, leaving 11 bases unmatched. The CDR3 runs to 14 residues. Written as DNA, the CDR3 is TGTGCCAGCACCGCGGGAGCGCGGGAGGGGGAGCAGTACTTC. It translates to CASTAGAREGEQYF.

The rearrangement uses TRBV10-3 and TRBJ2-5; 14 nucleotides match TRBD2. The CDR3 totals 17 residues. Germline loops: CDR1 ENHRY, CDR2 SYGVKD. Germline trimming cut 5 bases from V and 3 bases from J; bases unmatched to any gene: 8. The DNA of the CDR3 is TGTGCCATCAGTACAACCGGGACTAGCGGGAGAAAAGAGACCCAGTACTTC. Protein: CAISTTGTSGRKETQYF.

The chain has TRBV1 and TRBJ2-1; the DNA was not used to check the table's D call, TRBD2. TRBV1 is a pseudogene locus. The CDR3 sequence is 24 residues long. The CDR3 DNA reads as TGCACCAGCAGCCGAGGGATGGGCAGGGCGGGACTAGCGGGATCCTTGAGCTCCTACAATGAGCAGTTCTTC. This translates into CTSSRGMGRAGLAGSLSSYNEQFF.

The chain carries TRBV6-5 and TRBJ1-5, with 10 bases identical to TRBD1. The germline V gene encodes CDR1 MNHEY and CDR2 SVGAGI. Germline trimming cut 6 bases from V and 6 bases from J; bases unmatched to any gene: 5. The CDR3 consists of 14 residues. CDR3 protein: CASRGTGDTQPQHF. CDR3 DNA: TGTGCCAGCAGAGGGACAGGGGACACTCAGCCCCAGCATTTT.

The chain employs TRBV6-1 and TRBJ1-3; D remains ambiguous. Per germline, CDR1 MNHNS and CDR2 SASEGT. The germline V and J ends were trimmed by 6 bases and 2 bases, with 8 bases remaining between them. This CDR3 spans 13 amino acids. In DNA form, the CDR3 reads TGTGCCAGCAGGACCGCTGCTGGAAACACCATATATTTT. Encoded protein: CASRTAAGNTIYF.

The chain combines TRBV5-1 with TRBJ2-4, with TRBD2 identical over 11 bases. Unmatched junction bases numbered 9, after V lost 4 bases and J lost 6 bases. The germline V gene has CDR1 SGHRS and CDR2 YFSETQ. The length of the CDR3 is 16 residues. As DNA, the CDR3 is TGCGCCAGCAGCCCGGTAGCGGGAGGGGGGAGAAACATTCAGTACTTC. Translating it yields CASSPVAGGGRNIQYF.

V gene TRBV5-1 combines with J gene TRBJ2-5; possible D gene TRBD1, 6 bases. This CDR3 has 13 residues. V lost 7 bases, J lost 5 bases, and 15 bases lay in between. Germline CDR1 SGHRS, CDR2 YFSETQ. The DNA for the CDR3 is TGCGCCAGCCAAAATACAGGGCGCGAGACCCAGTACTTC. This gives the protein CASQNTGRETQYF.

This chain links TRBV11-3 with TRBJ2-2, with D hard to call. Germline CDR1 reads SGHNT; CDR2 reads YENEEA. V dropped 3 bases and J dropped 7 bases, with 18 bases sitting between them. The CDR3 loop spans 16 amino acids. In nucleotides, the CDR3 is TGTGCCAGCAGCTTGTATTTAGGGCGAATGGGCGGGGAGCTGTTTTTT. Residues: CASSLYLGRMGGELFF.

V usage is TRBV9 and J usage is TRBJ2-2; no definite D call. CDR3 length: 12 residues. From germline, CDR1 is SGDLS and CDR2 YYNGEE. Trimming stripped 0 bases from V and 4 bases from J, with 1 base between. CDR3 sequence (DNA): TGTGCCAGCAGCGTAGTCACCGGGGAGCTGTTTTTT. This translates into CASSVVTGELFF.

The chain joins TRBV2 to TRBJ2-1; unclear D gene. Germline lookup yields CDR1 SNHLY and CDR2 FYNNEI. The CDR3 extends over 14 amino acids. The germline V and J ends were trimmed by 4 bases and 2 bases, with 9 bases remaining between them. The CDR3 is CASSGPAPYNEQFF. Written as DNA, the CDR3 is TGTGCCAGCAGTGGACCAGCCCCCTACAATGAGCAGTTCTTC.

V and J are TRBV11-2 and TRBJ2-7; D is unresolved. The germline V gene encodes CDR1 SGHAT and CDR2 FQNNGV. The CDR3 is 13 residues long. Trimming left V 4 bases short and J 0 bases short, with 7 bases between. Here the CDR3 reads CASSSESSYEQYF. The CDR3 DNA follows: TGTGCCAGCAGCTCCGAGAGCTCCTACGAGCAGTACTTC.

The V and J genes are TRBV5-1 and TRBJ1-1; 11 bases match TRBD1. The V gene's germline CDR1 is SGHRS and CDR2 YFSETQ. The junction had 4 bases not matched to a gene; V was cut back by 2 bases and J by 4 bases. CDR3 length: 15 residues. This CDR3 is CASSFRTGGGTEAFF. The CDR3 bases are TGCGCCAGCAGCTTTCGGACAGGGGGCGGCACTGAAGCTTTCTTT.

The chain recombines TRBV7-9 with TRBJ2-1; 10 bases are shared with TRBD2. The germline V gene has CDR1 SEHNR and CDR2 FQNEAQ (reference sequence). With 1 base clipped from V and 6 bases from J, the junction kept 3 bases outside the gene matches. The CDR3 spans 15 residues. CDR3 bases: TGTGCCAGCAGCTTAGACCTAGCGGGAGTCAATGAGCAGTTCTTC. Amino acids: CASSLDLAGVNEQFF.

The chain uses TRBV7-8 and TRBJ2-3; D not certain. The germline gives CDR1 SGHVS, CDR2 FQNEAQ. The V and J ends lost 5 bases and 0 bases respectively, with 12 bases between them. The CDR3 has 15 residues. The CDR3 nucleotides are TGTGCCAGCAGCGTAGAGCTAATGAGCACAGATACGCAGTATTTT. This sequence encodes CASSVELMSTDTQYF.